In its sample, the clone carrying this T cell receptor (beta chain) was seen many times. The antigen is undetermined. The record originates from a study of human T cells and chemical hapten exposure. Looking at the study overall: Across the whole study, which lasted roughly five months, patients were given diphenylcyclopropenone on the scalp once a week. Study-wide results and caveats: Alopecia affecting every donor means their immune response may not match healthy people's.

V shed 4 bases, J shed 2 bases, and the junction held 5 bases outside the gene matches. This CDR3 comprises 14 residues. Germline loops: CDR1 SGDLS, CDR2 YYNGEE. TCRdb redid the calling of the RACE reads with MiXCR, one entry per CDR3 protein. The table lists 300,000 to 450,000 distinct CDR3 sequences, approximately 5% of them singletons, with around 2.3% in the top ten. Time point of the sample: patch test 1, 2 weeks after DPC sensitization. The treatment here: therapeutic diphenylcyclopropenone sensitization with weekly scalp DPC. This chain connects TRBV9 to TRBJ2-5, with 7 bases matching TRBD1. The sequenced sample was whole blood, obtained in connection with sensitization to the hapten diphenylcyclopropenone (DPC). The source of this sequence is a woman aged 45-65 years with alopecia areata. Some clones in this sample may be carry-over from other donors' samples. For the CDR3, the DNA is TGTGCCAGCAGCCTGGGGACAGAGCAAGAGACCCAGTACTTC. This sequence encodes CASSLGTEQETQYF.